One and the same sample provided the 10 T cell receptor beta chains below, sequenced in a study of shared clonotypes between healthy human individuals. TCRdb's table, derived via immunoSEQ multiplex PCR, lists solely in-frame clones and lacks some. The data hold a few million clones, with around nine tenths observed a single time. The sample taken for sequencing was naive CD4+ T cells sorted from blood. Subset here: CD45RA+ positively selected. These TCRs come from a man between 18 and 29 years old in good health.

This clone was picked up one time. The gene calls are TRBV18 and TRBJ1-1; no definite D call. CDR3 length equals 17 residues. V was trimmed by 0 bases and J by 0 bases, leaving 14 bases between them. CDR1 is KGHSH and CDR2 is LQKENI in the germline V gene. This chain's CDR3 is CASSPPGLTVMNTEAFF. The CDR3 coding sequence is TGTGCCAGCTCACCACCGGGTCTGACCGTTATGAACACTGAAGCTTTCTTT.

The rearrangement joins TRBV5-4 to TRBJ1-1; a weak D match, TRBD1 (5 bases). This CDR3 region has 15 residues. V dropped 0 bases and J dropped 5 bases, with 14 bases sitting between them. Germline V gives CDR1 SGHNT, CDR2 YYREEE (reference sequence). The DNA of the CDR3 is TGTGCCAGCAGCTTGGGGGGGAGGGTCTATACTGAAGCTTTCTTT. It is translated as CASSLGGRVYTEAFF.

This chain uses TRBV28 with TRBJ2-1; 10 nucleotides line up with TRBD2. Germline lookup yields CDR1 MDHEN and CDR2 SYDVKM. This CDR3 spans 16 amino acids. Germline trimming cut 5 bases from V and 0 bases from J; bases unmatched to any gene: 4. CDR3: CASSPRTSGSYNEQFF. In DNA form, the CDR3 reads TGTGCCAGCAGTCCTCGGACTAGCGGCTCCTACAATGAGCAGTTCTTC. The full variable domain, its missing parts supplied by reference TRBV28 and TRBJ2-1, is DVKVTQSSRYLVKRTGEKVFLECVQDMDHENMFWYRQDPGLGLRLIYFSYDVKMKEKGDIPEGYSVSREKKERFSLILESASTNQTSMYLCASSPRTSGSYNEQFFGPGTRLTVL.

The genes are TRBV4-3 and TRBJ2-2, with D maybe TRBD2 (5 bases). V was pared by 0 bases and J by 3 bases, with 8 bases between. The CDR3 has 15 amino acids. CDR1 and CDR2 (germline): LGHNA, YSLEER. The CDR3 DNA sequence: TGCGCCAGCAGCCAAGAATCGGGATACACCGGGGAGCTGTTTTTT. Translating gives CASSQESGYTGELFF.

Only one count was recorded for this clone. The chain couples TRBV2 to TRBJ1-4; 7 positions match TRBD1. Germline CDR1 SNHLY, CDR2 FYNNEI. Trimming took 7 bases from V and 6 from J; bases not matched to a gene: 8. The CDR3 is made up of 14 amino acids. The CDR3 DNA sequence: TGTGCCAGCAAAGGTGAGGGGGCACATGAAAAACTGTTTTTT. Translated: CASKGEGAHEKLFF.

This clone was detected only once. The V and J genes are TRBV6-5 and TRBJ1-2; TRBD1 aligns across 9 bases. After removal of 5 bases from V and 8 bases from J, the junction contained 6 bases not matched to a gene. From germline, CDR1 is MNHEY and CDR2 SVGAGI. The CDR3 is 13 amino acids. DNA for the CDR3: TGTGCCAGCAGTCGTGGACAGGGGCAGGGCTACACCTTC. Translating gives CASSRGQGQGYTF.

J is TRBJ1-2 and V is TRBV19; possible D gene TRBD1, 6 bases. V lost 7 bases, J lost 0 bases, and 9 bases lay in between. In germline, CDR1 is LNHDA, CDR2 SQIVND (reference sequence). CDR3 length equals 13 residues. CDR3: CASTDRANYGYTF. CDR3 in DNA: TGTGCCAGTACGGACAGAGCTAACTATGGCTACACCTTC.

J is TRBJ1-1 and V is TRBV19; no clear D gene. CDR3 length: 15 residues. Germline V gene sequence: CDR1 LNHDA, CDR2 SQIVND (reference sequence). V was trimmed by 3 bases and J by 1 base, leaving 12 bases between them. The CDR3 bases are TGTGCCAGTAGTATGGTTCCTCTCCCGAACACTGAAGCTTTCTTT. Translated: CASSMVPLPNTEAFF.

This clone has a single count. The chain is built from TRBV18 and TRBJ2-1; tentatively, D is TRBD2 (7 bases). Germline V gene lookup returns CDR1 KGHSH and CDR2 LQKENI. This CDR3 region has 14 residues. The V end was cut by 3 bases, the J end by 5 bases, with 11 bases between. CDR3 sequence: CASSPGGGNNEQFF. CDR3 coding DNA: TGTGCCAGCTCACCGGGCGGGGGCAACAATGAGCAGTTCTTC.

CDR3 sequence reads: CASTEGAGGSSYNEQFF. The CDR3 nucleotides read TGTGCCAGCACTGAGGGAGCGGGGGGGAGCTCCTACAATGAGCAGTTCTTC. The chain carries TRBV6-1 and TRBJ2-1, with 10 bases lining up with TRBD2. Per the germline V gene, CDR1 is MNHNS and CDR2 is SASEGT. This CDR3 has 17 amino acids. V gave up 7 bases and J gave up 0 bases; unmatched junction bases: 9.